The source of this T cell receptor (beta chain) is a study of T-cell memory formation after mild COVID-19. CDR3 length: 14 residues. Germline CDR1 MNHNS, CDR2 SASEGT. V lost 3 bases, J lost 1 base, and 9 bases lay in between. A few counts support this clonotype. TCRdb re-derived calls from the 5' RACE reads in MiXCR, one entry per CDR3 protein. This sample yields roughly 280,000 distinct CDR3 sequences, of which roughly 8.2% are seen a single time; around a fifth belongs to the top ten. This sequence was found in a man younger than 35 who had mild COVID-19 (a few samples of this study predate the infection). Cell type and time point are not known. The source material was PBMCs or a T cell subset sorted from them (not recorded which). The chain has TRBV6-1 and TRBJ1-1, with D hard to call. CDR3 nucleotide sequence: TGTGCCAGCAGTGACTCGACAAGGAACACTGAAGCTTTCTTT. Translated, it gives CASSDSTRNTEAFF.